The 6 T cell receptor beta chains reported below all come from one sample, sequenced in a study of blood T cell repertoires in COVID-19. Generated by immunoSEQ multiplex PCR, the TCRdb table keeps only in-frame clones and is missing some. The repertoire holds 250,000 to 350,000 clones, about 88% seen once, with roughly 1.6% in the top ten. Sequencing was performed on peripheral blood. These receptors came from a human donor with COVID-19, enrolled during active disease. The donor label of this sample is uncertain.

The rearrangement uses TRBV15 and TRBJ2-7; 8 bases are shared with TRBD1. CDR1 and CDR2 (germline): LNHNV, YYDKDF (reference sequence). J lost 8 bases, V lost 0 bases, and 9 bases had no gene match. The CDR3 sequence is 15 residues long. The CDR3 nucleotides are TGTGCCACCAGCAGAGATCCCGCGGACAGGGAGAAGCAGTACTTC. Translating gives CATSRDPADREKQYF.

The CDR3 DNA sequence: TGTGCCTCCGCAGGGGGCAGGGAAGGCTACACCTTC. Its protein product is CASAGGREGYTF. This sequence joins TRBV10-3 and TRBJ1-2, with 8 bases matching TRBD1. The CDR3 is made up of 12 amino acids. Per germline, CDR1 ENHRY and CDR2 SYGVKD. The trim removed 11 bases at V and 8 bases at J, leaving 10 bases unmatched.

DNA of the CDR3: TGTGCCTGGACCGGGGTCGGGCGCCGGCAGCCCCAGCATTTT. Its translation is CAWTGVGRRQPQHF. V usage is TRBV30 and J usage is TRBJ1-5; unclear D gene. The CDR3 totals 14 residues. CDR1 and CDR2 (germline): GTSNPN, SVGIG (reference sequence). V dropped 4 bases and J dropped 7 bases, with 17 bases sitting between them.

The chain joins TRBV5-8 to TRBJ1-2; no firm D call. CDR1 and CDR2 (germline): SGHTS, YDEGEE. Deletions cut 0 bases from V and 8 bases from J, with 14 bases between. CDR3 length: 14 residues. CDR3 residues: CASSLAGPAGGYTF. CDR3 bases: TGTGCCAGCAGCTTGGCCGGACCCGCGGGCGGCTACACCTTC. The whole variable domain, filled in from reference TRBV5-8 and TRBJ1-2, reads EAGVTQSPTHLIKTRGQQATLRCSPISGHTSVYWYQQALGLGLQFLLWYDEGEERNRGNFPPRFSGRQFPNYSSELNVNALELEDSALYLCASSLAGPAGGYTFGSGTRLTVV.

This rearrangement joins TRBV5-4 to TRBJ2-7; weak D call: TRBD2 (6 bases). Germline V gives CDR1 SGHNT, CDR2 YYREEE (reference sequence). The CDR3 is made up of 16 amino acids. V was trimmed by 0 bases and J by 4 bases, leaving 17 bases between them. In nucleotides, the CDR3 is TGTGCCAGCAGCTTGGTTAAGGGAGGCGCCGCATACGAGCAGTACTTC. It yields the protein CASSLVKGGAAYEQYF.

This clone occurred once. The chain links TRBV3-1 (or the pseudogene TRBV3-2) to TRBJ2-7; a weak D match, TRBD2 (6 bases). This CDR3 region has 14 residues. V gave up 4 bases and J gave up 2 bases, with 12 bases separating them. The V gene's germline CDR1 is LGHDT and CDR2 YNNKEL (reference sequence). CDR3 DNA sequence: TGTGCCAGCAGCCCCGCCAGCGGGCCCTACGAGCAGTACTTC. Translation: CASSPASGPYEQYF.